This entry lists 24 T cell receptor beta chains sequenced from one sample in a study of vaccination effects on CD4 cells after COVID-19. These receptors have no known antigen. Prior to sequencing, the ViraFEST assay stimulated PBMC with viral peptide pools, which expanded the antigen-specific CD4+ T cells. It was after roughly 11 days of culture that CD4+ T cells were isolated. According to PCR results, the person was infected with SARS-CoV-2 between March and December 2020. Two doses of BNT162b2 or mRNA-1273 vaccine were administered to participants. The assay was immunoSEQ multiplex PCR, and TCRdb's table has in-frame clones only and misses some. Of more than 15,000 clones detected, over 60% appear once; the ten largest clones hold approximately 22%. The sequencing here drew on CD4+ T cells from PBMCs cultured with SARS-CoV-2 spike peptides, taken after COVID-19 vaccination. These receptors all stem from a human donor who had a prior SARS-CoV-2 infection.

This CDR3 reads CASSPQLYSNYGYTF. CDR3 bases: TGTGCCAGCAGCCCACAGTTGTATTCTAACTATGGCTACACCTTC. The chain is built from TRBV5-6 and TRBJ1-2; D uncertain. V lost 4 bases and J 0 bases, leaving 13 bases between the germline ends. The CDR3 contains 15 residues. Germline V CDR1 and CDR2: SGHDT, YYEEEE.

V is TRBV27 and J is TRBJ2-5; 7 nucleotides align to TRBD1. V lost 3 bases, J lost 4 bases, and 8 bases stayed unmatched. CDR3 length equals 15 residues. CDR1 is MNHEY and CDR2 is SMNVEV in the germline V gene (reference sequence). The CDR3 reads CASSLYRGVPETQYF. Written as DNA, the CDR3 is TGTGCCAGCAGTTTGTACAGGGGTGTTCCAGAGACCCAGTACTTC.

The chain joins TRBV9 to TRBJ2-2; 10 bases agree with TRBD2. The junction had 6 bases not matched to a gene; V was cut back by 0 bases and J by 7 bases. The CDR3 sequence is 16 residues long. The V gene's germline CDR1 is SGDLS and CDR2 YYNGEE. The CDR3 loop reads CASSVGASGSVGELFF. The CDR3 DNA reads TGTGCCAGCAGCGTAGGGGCTAGCGGGAGTGTCGGGGAGCTGTTTTTT.

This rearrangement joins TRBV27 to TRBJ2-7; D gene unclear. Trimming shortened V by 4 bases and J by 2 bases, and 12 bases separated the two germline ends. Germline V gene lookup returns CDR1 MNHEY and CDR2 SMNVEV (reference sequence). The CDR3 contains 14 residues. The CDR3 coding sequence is TGTGCCAGCAGTTCCACGACGGACCCCTACGAGCAGTACTTC. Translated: CASSSTTDPYEQYF.

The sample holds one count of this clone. CDR3 amino acids: CASSVVQGNTEAFF. DNA of the CDR3: TGTGCCAGCAGCGTAGTTCAAGGGAACACTGAAGCTTTCTTT. The rearrangement links TRBV9 to TRBJ1-1; D is undetermined. The V gene lost 0 bases and the J gene lost 1 base, with 7 bases spanning the gap. Germline V gene sequence: CDR1 SGDLS, CDR2 YYNGEE. The CDR3 length is 14 residues.

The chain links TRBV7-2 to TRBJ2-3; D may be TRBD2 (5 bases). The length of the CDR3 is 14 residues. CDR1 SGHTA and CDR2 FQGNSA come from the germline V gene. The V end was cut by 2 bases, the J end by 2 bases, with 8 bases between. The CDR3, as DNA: TGTGCCAGCAGCTTACGGGGAGACACAGATACGCAGTATTTT. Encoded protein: CASSLRGDTDTQYF.

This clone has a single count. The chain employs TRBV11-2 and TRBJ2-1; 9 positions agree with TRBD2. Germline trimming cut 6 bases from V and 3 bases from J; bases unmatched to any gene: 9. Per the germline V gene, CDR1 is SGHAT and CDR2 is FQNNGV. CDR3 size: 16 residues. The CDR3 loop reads CASRKIRTSDYNEQFF. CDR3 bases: TGTGCCAGCAGAAAGATCCGGACTAGCGACTACAATGAGCAGTTCTTC.

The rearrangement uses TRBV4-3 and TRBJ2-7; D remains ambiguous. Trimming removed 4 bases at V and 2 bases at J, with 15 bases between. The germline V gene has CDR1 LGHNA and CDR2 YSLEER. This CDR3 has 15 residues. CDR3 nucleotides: TGCGCCAGCAGCCGGACCCCGGTCTTTACCTACGAGCAGTACTTC. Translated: CASSRTPVFTYEQYF.

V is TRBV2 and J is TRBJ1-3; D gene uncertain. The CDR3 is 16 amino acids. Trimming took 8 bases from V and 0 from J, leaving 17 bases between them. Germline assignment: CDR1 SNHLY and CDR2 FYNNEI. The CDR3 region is CASLRYQIISGNTIYF. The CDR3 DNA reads TGTGCCAGCCTCCGCTACCAGATTATCTCTGGAAACACCATATATTTT.

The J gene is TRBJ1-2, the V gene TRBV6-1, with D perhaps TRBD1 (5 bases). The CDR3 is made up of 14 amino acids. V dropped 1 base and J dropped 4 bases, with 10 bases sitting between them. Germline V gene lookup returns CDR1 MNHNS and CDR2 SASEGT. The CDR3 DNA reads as TGTGCCAGCAGTGAAGAGGAGGGGATCTATGGCTACACCTTC. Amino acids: CASSEEEGIYGYTF.

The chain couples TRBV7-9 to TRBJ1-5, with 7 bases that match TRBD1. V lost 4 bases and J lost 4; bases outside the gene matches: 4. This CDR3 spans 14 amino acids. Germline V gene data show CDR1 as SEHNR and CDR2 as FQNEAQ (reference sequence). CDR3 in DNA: TGTGCCAGCAGCTCTCAGGGGGGAAATCAGCCCCAGCATTTT. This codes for CASSSQGGNQPQHF.

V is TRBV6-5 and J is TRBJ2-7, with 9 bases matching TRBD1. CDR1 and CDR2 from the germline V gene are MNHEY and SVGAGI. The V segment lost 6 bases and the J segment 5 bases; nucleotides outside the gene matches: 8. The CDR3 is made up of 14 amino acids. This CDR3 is CASRRDREGHEQYF. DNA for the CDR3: TGTGCCAGCAGGAGGGACAGGGAGGGGCACGAGCAGTACTTC.

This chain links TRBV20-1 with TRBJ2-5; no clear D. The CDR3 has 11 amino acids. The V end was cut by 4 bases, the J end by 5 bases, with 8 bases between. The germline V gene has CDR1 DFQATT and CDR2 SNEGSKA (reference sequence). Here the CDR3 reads CSATVRETQYF. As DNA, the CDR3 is TGCAGTGCTACAGTAAGGGAGACCCAGTACTTC.

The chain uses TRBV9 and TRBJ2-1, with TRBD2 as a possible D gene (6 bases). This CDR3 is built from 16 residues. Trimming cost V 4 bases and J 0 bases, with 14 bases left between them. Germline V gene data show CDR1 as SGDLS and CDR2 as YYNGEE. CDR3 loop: CASSPQGGVSYNEQFF. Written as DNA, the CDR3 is TGTGCCAGCAGCCCTCAAGGCGGGGTCTCCTACAATGAGCAGTTCTTC.

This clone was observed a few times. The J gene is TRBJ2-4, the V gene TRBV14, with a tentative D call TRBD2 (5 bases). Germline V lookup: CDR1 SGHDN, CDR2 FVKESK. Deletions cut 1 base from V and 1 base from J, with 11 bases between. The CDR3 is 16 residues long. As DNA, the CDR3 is TGTGCCAGCAGCCAAGGAGAGGGCTGGGCCAAAAACATTCAGTACTTC. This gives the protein CASSQGEGWAKNIQYF.

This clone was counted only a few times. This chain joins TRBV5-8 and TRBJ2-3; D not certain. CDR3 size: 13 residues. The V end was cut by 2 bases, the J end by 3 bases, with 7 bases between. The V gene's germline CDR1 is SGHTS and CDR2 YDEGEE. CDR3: CASSFGTTDTQYF. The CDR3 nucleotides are TGTGCCAGCAGCTTCGGCACTACAGATACGCAGTATTTT.

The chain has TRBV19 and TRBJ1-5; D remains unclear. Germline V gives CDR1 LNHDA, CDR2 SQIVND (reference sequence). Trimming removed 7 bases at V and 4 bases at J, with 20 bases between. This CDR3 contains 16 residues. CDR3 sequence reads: CASTPRERTSNQPQHF. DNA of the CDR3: TGTGCCAGTACCCCTAGGGAACGAACTTCAAATCAGCCCCAGCATTTT.

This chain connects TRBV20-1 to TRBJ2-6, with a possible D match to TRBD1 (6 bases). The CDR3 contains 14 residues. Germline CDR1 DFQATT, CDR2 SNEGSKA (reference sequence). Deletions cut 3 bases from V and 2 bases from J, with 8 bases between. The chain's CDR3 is CSASEGAGANVLTF. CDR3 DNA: TGCAGTGCTAGTGAGGGGGCTGGGGCCAACGTCCTGACTTTC.

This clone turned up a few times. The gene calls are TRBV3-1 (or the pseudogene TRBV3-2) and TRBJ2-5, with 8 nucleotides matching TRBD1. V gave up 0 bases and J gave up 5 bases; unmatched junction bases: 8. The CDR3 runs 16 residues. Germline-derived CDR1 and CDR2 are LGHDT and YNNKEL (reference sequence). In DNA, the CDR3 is TGTGCCAGCAGCCAAGATCCCAGGGGGCATGGCGAGACCCAGTACTTC. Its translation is CASSQDPRGHGETQYF.

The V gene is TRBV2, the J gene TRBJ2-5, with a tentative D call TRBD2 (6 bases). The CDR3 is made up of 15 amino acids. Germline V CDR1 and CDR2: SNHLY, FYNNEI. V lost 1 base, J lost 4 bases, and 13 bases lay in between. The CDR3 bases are TGTGCCAGCAGTGAAGGGGTGGGAGCGGGAGAGACCCAGTACTTC. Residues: CASSEGVGAGETQYF.

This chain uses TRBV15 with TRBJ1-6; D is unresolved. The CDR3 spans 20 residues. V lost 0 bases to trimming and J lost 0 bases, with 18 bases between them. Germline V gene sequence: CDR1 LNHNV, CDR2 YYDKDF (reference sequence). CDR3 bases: TGTGCCACCAGCAGAGATCGCGATGATTTCGGCGTCTCCTATAATTCACCCCTCCACTTT. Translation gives CATSRDRDDFGVSYNSPLHF.

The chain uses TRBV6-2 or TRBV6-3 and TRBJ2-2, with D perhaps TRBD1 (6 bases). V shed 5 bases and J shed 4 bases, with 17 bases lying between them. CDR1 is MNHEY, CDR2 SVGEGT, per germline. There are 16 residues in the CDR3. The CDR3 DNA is TGTGCCAGCAGTATAAGGACAGTGGTCCCCACCGGGGAGCTGTTTTTT. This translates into CASSIRTVVPTGELFF.

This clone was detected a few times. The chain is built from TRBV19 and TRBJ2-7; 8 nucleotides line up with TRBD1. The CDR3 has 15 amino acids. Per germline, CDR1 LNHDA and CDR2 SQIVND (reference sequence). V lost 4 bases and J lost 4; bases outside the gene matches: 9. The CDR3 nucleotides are TGTGCCAGTAGTAATAGGGTCAGGGGGCTATACGAGCAGTACTTC. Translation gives CASSNRVRGLYEQYF.

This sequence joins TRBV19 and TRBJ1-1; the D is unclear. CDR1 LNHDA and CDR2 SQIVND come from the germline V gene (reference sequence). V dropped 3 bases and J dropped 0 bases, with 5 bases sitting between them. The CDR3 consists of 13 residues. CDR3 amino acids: CASSIVLNTEAFF. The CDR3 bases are TGTGCCAGTAGTATTGTACTGAACACTGAAGCTTTCTTT.